A single sample gave rise to the 2 T cell receptor beta chains below, sequenced in a study of T cells in Graves' hyperthyroidism and ophthalmopathy. It was RNA transcripts that yielded the amplified TCR beta CDR3 regions. The primer set for the first-round RT-PCR of the TCR CDR3 was HTBI. TCRdb passed the multiplex PCR reads through MiXCR, listing each CDR3 protein once. Of over 550,000 distinct CDR3 sequences listed, approximately 16% are singletons. The sequencing sample was made of blood. Receptor source: a woman under 30 with Graves' hyperthyroidism.

This clonotype has ten or more counts. This rearrangement joins TRBV28 to TRBJ2-3, with 7 bases matching TRBD1. Unmatched junction bases numbered 5, after V lost 4 bases and J lost 1 base. The V gene's germline CDR1 is MDHEN and CDR2 SYDVKM. CDR3 length: 15 amino acids. The CDR3 coding sequence is TGTGCCAGCAGTTCGACAGGGATTGGCACAGATACGCAGTATTTT. Protein product: CASSSTGIGTDTQYF.

This clonotype has at least ten counts. One end of the junction does not line up with germline, which may come from a read error. V and J are TRBV11-2 and TRBJ2-1; weak D call: TRBD2 (6 bases). The CDR3 runs 14 residues. The V gene's germline CDR1 is SGHAT and CDR2 FQNNGV. CDR3 DNA sequence: TGTGCCAGCAGCTTCCGGGACTCCGACAATGAGCAGTTCTTC. Protein product: CASSFRDSDNEQFF.